These T cell receptor beta chains were read from a single sample in a study of patients and donors after allogeneic stem cell transplantation. Via MiXCR, TCRdb re-called the RT-PCR reads, giving one row per CDR3 protein. The repertoire consists of hundreds of thousands of distinct CDR3 sequences, with roughly 16% occurring once and the leading ten covering 7.2%. The sample consisted of blood, either unsorted or a sorted T cell fraction (not recorded which). The receptors stem from a human donor who was either an allogeneic HSCT recipient or a stem cell or donor lymphocyte infusion donor (not recorded which). It is not recorded whose cells these are; they may come from a transplant donor. CDR3s include the opening cysteine and the closing phenylalanine or tryptophan. D genes are given only for firm matches. The size field is filled for only some rows; it gives once, few, many or a size class.

TRBV29-1	TRBJ1-1	NA	few	TGCAGCTACAGGGAGGGGGGTCGCAACACTGAAGCTTTCTTT	CSYREGGRNTEAFF
TRBV30	TRBJ2-5	NA	NA	TGTGCCTGGAGTGTACTTGGAGAGACCCAGTACTTC	CAWSVLGETQYF
TRBV29-1	TRBJ2-1	TRBD2	few	TGCAGCGTTTTAAAGACTAGCGGGAGATCCTCGCAGTTCTTC	CSVLKTSGRSSQFF
TRBV11-3	TRBJ2-7	NA	NA	TGTGCCAGCAGCTTGGACCCCTACGAGCAGTACTTC	CASSLDPYEQYF
TRBV27	TRBJ1-3	NA	NA	TGTGCCAGCAGTTTGGGGCCTCTCCCTGGAAACACCATATATTTT	CASSLGPLPGNTIYF
TRBV6-1	TRBJ2-7	NA	few	TGTGCCAGCAGCTCCCCCCAGGCCAGCTCCTACGAGCAGTACTTC	CASSSPQASSYEQYF
TRBV5-1	TRBJ2-7	NA	few	TGCGCCAGCAGCCCCAGGAAGGGTGAGTCCTACGAGCAGTACTTC	CASSPRKGESYEQYF
TRBV7-9	TRBJ2-7	NA	few	TGTGCCAGCAGCACCACCAGCTACGAGCAGTACTTC	CASSTTSYEQYF
TRBV9	TRBJ2-2	TRBD1	NA	TGTGCCAGCAGCCCGGGACAGGCGAACACCCTGGAGCTGTTTTTT	CASSPGQANTLELFF
TRBV27	TRBJ2-2	TRBD2	NA	TGTGCCAGCAAAAGGGAGGGTCGGGCCGGGGAGCTGTTTTTT	CASKREGRAGELFF
TRBV4-3	TRBJ1-1	NA	NA	TGCGCCAGCAGCCAAGAGGTAGGTCGGCAGTACACTGAAGCTTTCTTT	CASSQEVGRQYTEAFF
TRBV9	TRBJ2-7	TRBD2	NA	TGTGCCAGCAGCTCGGGACTAGCGGGATGGGAGCAGTACTTC	CASSSGLAGWEQYF
TRBV10-3	TRBJ1-1	NA	few	TGTGCCATCAGTGAGTCGCCCTCAGGCACTGAAGCTTTCTTT	CAISESPSGTEAFF
TRBV6-1	TRBJ1-2	TRBD1	many	TGTGCCAGCAGCCGACAGGGCGACTATGGCTACACCTTC	CASSRQGDYGYTF
TRBV5-6	TRBJ2-7	NA	NA	TGTGCCAGCAGCCCCCCAGGGGAATACGAGCAGTACTTC	CASSPPGEYEQYF
TRBV29-1	TRBJ1-1	NA	many	TGCAGCATAGACAGGTCCGGGCAGATGAACACTGAAGCTTTCTTT	CSIDRSGQMNTEAFF
TRBV7-2	TRBJ1-1	TRBD1	few	TGTGCCAGCAGGCTCGACAGGGTCACTGAAGCTTTCTTT	CASRLDRVTEAFF
TRBV20-1	TRBJ2-3	NA	many	TGCAGTGCTAGTCCTAACACAGATACGCAGTATTTT	CSASPNTDTQYF
TRBV10-3	TRBJ2-2	NA	few	TGTGCCATCAGTGAAAGGGCGCGGGACACCGGGGAGCTGTTTTTT	CAISERARDTGELFF
TRBV9	TRBJ1-5	NA	medium-sized	TGTGCCAGCAGCCTCGGGTTCAATCAGCCCCAGCATTTT	CASSLGFNQPQHF
TRBV6-5	TRBJ1-1	NA	many	TGTGCCAGCAGTTACTCGATGAACACTGAAGCTTTCTTT	CASSYSMNTEAFF
TRBV20-1	TRBJ1-2	TRBD1	NA	TGCAGTGCTACCAGACCGGGACAGGGGTCACGCTACACCTTC	CSATRPGQGSRYTF
TRBV30	TRBJ1-1	NA	NA	TGTGCCTGGAGTGTACGCACGGCCGATTACGCTTTCTTT	CAWSVRTADYAFF
TRBV11-2	TRBJ2-7	NA	NA	TGTGCCAGCAGCCCCCTGCAGGGAACCTACGAGCAGTACTTC	CASSPLQGTYEQYF
TRBV6-2/TRBV6-3	TRBJ2-1	NA	NA	TGTGCCAGCAGGGGTCTGGGGAGGTCCTACAATGAGCAGTTCTTC	CASRGLGRSYNEQFF
TRBV5-4	TRBJ1-1	NA	few	TGTGCCAGCAGCACCTACCTGAAGGGCCTGAACACTGAAGCTTTCTTT	CASSTYLKGLNTEAFF
TRBV5-1	TRBJ1-2	NA	many	TGCGCCAGCAGTCCAACGTGGGATGGCTACACCTTC	CASSPTWDGYTF
TRBV29-1	TRBJ1-1	NA	few	TGCAGCGTTGAAAGGCCAGCGATGAACACTGAAGCTTTCTTT	CSVERPAMNTEAFF
TRBV5-1	TRBJ1-5	NA	many	TGCGCCAGCAGCTTGGGGCAGGGGCAGCCCCAGCATTTT	CASSLGQGQPQHF
TRBV27	TRBJ1-5	NA	NA	TGTGCCAGCAGTTTTATGGGCAATCAGCCCCAGCATTTT	CASSFMGNQPQHF
TRBV5-1	TRBJ2-6	NA	few	TGCGCCAGCAGCCCGGGACCGGTTCACTCTGGGGCCAACGTCCTGACTTTC	CASSPGPVHSGANVLTF
TRBV4-3	TRBJ2-1	TRBD2	few	TGCGCCAGCAGCGGTAGCGGGGGAGGAGAGCAGTTCTTC	CASSGSGGGEQFF
TRBV20-1	TRBJ1-5	NA	few	TGCAGTGCTGCCGGGGATCAGCCCCAGCATTTT	CSAAGDQPQHF
TRBV6-1	TRBJ1-5	NA	few	TGTGCCAGCGGGCCAGGGACACCCTTAGGGAGCAATCAGCCCCAGCATTTT	CASGPGTPLGSNQPQHF
TRBV4-2	TRBJ2-5	NA	NA	TGTGCCAGCAGCCCGCGACGCCCGGGTCGGGGGAGTTATGAGACCCAGTACTTC	CASSPRRPGRGSYETQYF
TRBV25-1	TRBJ1-5	NA	few	TGTGCCAGCTGGGGGGGGGGCAGCAATCAGCCCCAGCATTTT	CASWGGGSNQPQHF
TRBV4-3	TRBJ2-7	NA	few	TGCGCCAGCAGCCAAGGTGGACATGGCAGGGGCTCCTACGAGCAGTACTTC	CASSQGGHGRGSYEQYF
TRBV20-1	TRBJ2-3	TRBD1	NA	TGCAGTGCCCCGACCCGGGACAGGGGATCAGATACGCAGTATTTT	CSAPTRDRGSDTQYF
TRBV15	TRBJ1-1	NA	few	TGTGCCACCAGCAGCGACCCGGCGAGCACTGAAGCTTTCTTT	CATSSDPASTEAFF
TRBV7-3	TRBJ2-7	TRBD1	many	TGTGCCAGCAGCCGACAGGGAAGAGAGGAGCAGTACTTC	CASSRQGREEQYF
TRBV4-2	TRBJ1-2	TRBD1	NA	TGTGCCAGCAGCCAAGATAGGCAGGGGGGCACCGCTAACTATGGCTACACCTTC	CASSQDRQGGTANYGYTF
TRBV20-1	TRBJ2-2	TRBD1	NA	TGCAGTCAAAGACAGGGAGCAAGGGACACCGGGGAGCTGTTTTTT	CSQRQGARDTGELFF
TRBV7-9	TRBJ1-1	NA	NA	TGTGCCAGCAGCCAGAAGATTCAGGGGTTAGGGACTGAAGCTTTCTTT	CASSQKIQGLGTEAFF
TRBV20-1	TRBJ1-6	TRBD1	few	TGCAGTGCTAGAGATTGGGACAGGGAGTATTCACCCCTCCACTTT	CSARDWDREYSPLHF
TRBV7-9	TRBJ2-1	TRBD2	NA	TGTGCCAGCAGCGGTGGGTTAGCGGGGAGACCCCGCAATGAGCAGTTCTTC	CASSGGLAGRPRNEQFF
TRBV19	TRBJ2-7	NA	NA	TGTGCCAGTAGTATCCCCGGGACTGACTACGAGCAGTACTTC	CASSIPGTDYEQYF
TRBV12-3/TRBV12-4	TRBJ1-3	NA	NA	TGTGCCAGCAGCTTCAGGTTAAATCCCGGAAACACCATATATTTT	CASSFRLNPGNTIYF
TRBV7-9	TRBJ2-5	NA	NA	TGTGCCAGCAGCTTAGCAAAGGCTTTCCAAGAGACCCAGTACTTC	CASSLAKAFQETQYF
TRBV5-4	TRBJ2-2	TRBD1	once	TGTGCCAGCAACCACGCCGGGACAGGGACCACCGGGGAGCTGTTTTTT	CASNHAGTGTTGELFF
TRBV28	TRBJ2-7	TRBD2	NA	TGTGCCAGCAGTTTGCCTCTAGCGGGAGTCTACGAGCAGTACTTC	CASSLPLAGVYEQYF
TRBV5-1	TRBJ2-5	TRBD1	many	TGCGCCAGCAGCTCCGGAAACAGGGGAAAGGAGACCCAGTACTTC	CASSSGNRGKETQYF
TRBV19	TRBJ2-1	NA	few	TGTGCCAGTAGTGCCGGGACCCCGAAAGATGAGCAGTTCTTC	CASSAGTPKDEQFF
TRBV20-1	TRBJ1-2	TRBD1	few	TGCAGTGCTAAGGGACAGGGACTAGGGGGCTACACCTTC	CSAKGQGLGGYTF
TRBV7-9	TRBJ2-1	TRBD1	few	TGTGCCAGCAGCCTTTGGACAGGGGGGGAAAGTGAGCAGTTCTTC	CASSLWTGGESEQFF
TRBV6-1	TRBJ2-2	NA	NA	TGTGCCAGTCGTCGGAAACCGAACACCGGGGAGCTGTTTTTT	CASRRKPNTGELFF
TRBV12-3/TRBV12-4	TRBJ1-3	NA	many	TGTGCCAGCAGCGGACGGCCCTCTGGAAACACCATATATTTT	CASSGRPSGNTIYF
TRBV12-3/TRBV12-4	TRBJ2-3	TRBD1	few	TGTGCCAGCAGTCGAGGACAGGGGGCAGGTACGCAGTATTTT	CASSRGQGAGTQYF
TRBV19	TRBJ2-5	NA	NA	TGTGCCAGTAGTATCGGGTGGGAACAAGAGACCCAGTACTTC	CASSIGWEQETQYF
TRBV20-1	TRBJ2-7	NA	NA	TGCAGTGCTCCCCCTAGGGGGGTCAGCTCCTACGAGCAGTACTTC	CSAPPRGVSSYEQYF